The 14 T cell receptor beta chains presented below share a single source sample, sequenced in a study of beta chain features in type 1 diabetes. Isolated RNA was reverse transcribed in full, so expressed TCRB transcripts were sequenced. The data were produced by immunoSEQ multiplex PCR, yet TCRdb's version contains in-frame clones alone and is incomplete. The profile shows about 150,000 clones, under 9.5% of them singletons. The sequenced sample was central memory CD4+ T cells from blood. These receptors all stem from a young man in good health.

There are a few counts of this clone. This chain uses TRBV5-1 with TRBJ1-5; maybe TRBD1 (5 bases). CDR1 SGHRS and CDR2 YFSETQ come from the germline V gene. The V end was cut by 4 bases, the J end by 2 bases, with 13 bases between. The CDR3 is 15 residues long. CDR3 sequence reads: CASSPGRGGNQPQHF. The DNA for the CDR3 is TGCGCCAGCAGCCCGGGGCGGGGTGGCAATCAGCCCCAGCATTTT.

A few counts support this clone. The V call is TRBV7-2, the J call TRBJ2-6; 8 bases agree with TRBD2. CDR1 is SGHTA, CDR2 FQGNSA, per germline. CDR3 length: 16 amino acids. V lost 5 bases, J lost 3 bases, and 6 bases stayed unmatched. The CDR3 nucleotides are TGTGCCAGCAGCACGGGGGGGGCAGGTGGGGCCAACGTCCTGACTTTC. Translation gives CASSTGGAGGANVLTF.

This clone was counted a few times. J is TRBJ1-2 and V is TRBV29-1; tentative D call: TRBD1 (6 bases). This CDR3 contains 13 residues. Deletions cut 7 bases from V and 4 bases from J, with 16 bases between. The germline V gene has CDR1 SQVTM and CDR2 ANQGSEA. The CDR3 DNA reads as TGCAGCGCCGGGGACACTCTCGGCTATGGCTACACCTTC. The encoded protein is CSAGDTLGYGYTF.

This clone was observed a handful of times. One end of the junction is discordant with germline, which a read error may explain. The V gene is TRBV10-3, the J gene TRBJ2-7; 9 positions agree with TRBD1. The germline gives CDR1 ENHRY, CDR2 SYGVKD. There are 15 residues in the CDR3. The CDR3, as DNA: TGTGCCATCAGTCGACCGGGACAGGGCTCCCACGAGCAGTACTTC. Its protein is CAISRPGQGSHEQYF.

The chain has TRBV6-5 and TRBJ1-1; D is perhaps TRBD1 (6 bases). The V gene lost 8 bases and the J gene lost 6 bases, with 10 bases spanning the gap. Germline V gene lookup returns CDR1 MNHEY and CDR2 SVGAGI. The CDR3 runs 11 residues. The CDR3 DNA follows: TGTGCCAGCGGGGGACAATCTGAAGCTTTCTTT. The encoded protein is CASGGQSEAFF.

This clone was detected ten times or more. The chain carries TRBV7-9 and TRBJ2-3; D might be TRBD1 (5 bases). The germline V gene has CDR1 SEHNR and CDR2 FQNEAQ (reference sequence). Trimming stripped 2 bases from V and 0 bases from J, with 9 bases between. CDR3 length equals 15 residues. CDR3 sequence (DNA): TGTGCCAGCAGCTTACAGGGAAGCAGCACAGATACGCAGTATTTT. Protein sequence: CASSLQGSSTDTQYF.

The CDR3 DNA sequence: TGTGCCAGTAGTTCCAGCCGACAGGGGGCGGAGGAGACCCAGTACTTC. It is translated as CASSSSRQGAEETQYF. The chain links TRBV19 to TRBJ2-5, with 10 bases identical to TRBD1. Germline V CDR1 and CDR2: LNHDA, SQIVND (reference sequence). This CDR3 comprises 16 residues. The junction had 11 bases not matched to a gene; V was cut back by 5 bases and J by 5 bases.

This clone was detected a few times. This chain joins TRBV28 and TRBJ2-3; D gene unclear. Trimming took 6 bases from V and 8 from J, leaving 21 bases between them. Looked up from germline, CDR1 is MDHEN and CDR2 is SYDVKM. The CDR3 totals 15 residues. The DNA of the CDR3 is TGTGCCAGCAGCTCCGCCGGAAGACCGGAGTTTACGCAGTATTTT. Protein sequence: CASSSAGRPEFTQYF.

The V call is TRBV5-4, the J call TRBJ2-1, with TRBD1 identical over 7 bases. Looked up from germline, CDR1 is SGHNT and CDR2 is YYREEE (reference sequence). The ends lost 6 bases at V and 2 bases at J; junction bases unmatched: 11. The CDR3 totals 16 residues. This CDR3 reads CASTLPGQQTYNEQFF. DNA of the CDR3: TGTGCCAGCACACTTCCGGGACAGCAGACCTACAATGAGCAGTTCTTC.

This clone was found a few times. J is TRBJ2-5 and V is TRBV6-6; 7 bases are shared with TRBD2. V lost 6 bases, J lost 2 bases, and 6 bases stayed unmatched. Per the germline V gene, CDR1 is MNHNY and CDR2 is SVGAGI (reference sequence). The CDR3 runs to 14 residues. The CDR3 sequence: CASRQSGEQETQYF. As DNA, the CDR3 is TGTGCCAGCAGACAAAGCGGGGAGCAAGAGACCCAGTACTTC.

This sequence joins TRBV4-2 and TRBJ1-2, with no clear D. Germline-derived CDR1 and CDR2 are LGHNA and YNFKEQ. This CDR3 spans 15 amino acids. With 0 bases removed from V and 4 bases from J, the gap between germline ends came to 12 bases. This CDR3 is CASSQDEGIGYGYTF. The DNA for the CDR3 is TGTGCCAGCAGCCAAGATGAGGGCATTGGCTATGGCTACACCTTC.

There are a few counts of this clone. The genes are TRBV11-1 and TRBJ1-2, with a possible D match to TRBD1 (6 bases). This CDR3 has 15 residues. V was pared by 4 bases and J by 8 bases, with 20 bases between. Germline V lookup: CDR1 SGHAT, CDR2 FQDESV (reference sequence). The CDR3: CASSSRGTYQRGYTF. The CDR3, as DNA: TGTGCCAGCAGCTCACGAGGGACATACCAGCGGGGCTACACCTTC.

The rearrangement joins TRBV9 to TRBJ2-3; 9 bases are shared with TRBD1. CDR3 size: 18 residues. Germline CDR1 SGDLS, CDR2 YYNGEE. V trimming: 1 base; J trimming: 8 bases; junction bases outside the gene matches: 17. CDR3 sequence: CASSVSIGRDRDLATQYF. Written as DNA, the CDR3 is TGTGCCAGCAGCGTATCTATTGGGCGGGACAGGGATTTAGCTACGCAGTATTTT.

This clone was seen only once. The chain recombines TRBV29-1 with TRBJ1-4; D might be TRBD1 (5 bases). The germline V gene encodes CDR1 SQVTM and CDR2 ANQGSEA. The germline V and J ends were trimmed by 7 bases and 8 bases, with 17 bases remaining between them. The CDR3 runs 13 residues. Here the CDR3 reads CSARGAGHEKLFF. The CDR3 DNA reads TGCAGCGCCCGAGGGGCGGGGCACGAAAAACTGTTTTTT. Full variable domain (rest looked up from reference TRBV29-1 and TRBJ1-4): SAVISQKPSRDICQRGTSLTIQCQVDSQVTMMFWYRQQPGQSLTLIATANQGSEATYESGFVIDKFPISRPNLTFSTLTVSNMSPEDSSIYLCSARGAGHEKLFFGSGTQLSVL.